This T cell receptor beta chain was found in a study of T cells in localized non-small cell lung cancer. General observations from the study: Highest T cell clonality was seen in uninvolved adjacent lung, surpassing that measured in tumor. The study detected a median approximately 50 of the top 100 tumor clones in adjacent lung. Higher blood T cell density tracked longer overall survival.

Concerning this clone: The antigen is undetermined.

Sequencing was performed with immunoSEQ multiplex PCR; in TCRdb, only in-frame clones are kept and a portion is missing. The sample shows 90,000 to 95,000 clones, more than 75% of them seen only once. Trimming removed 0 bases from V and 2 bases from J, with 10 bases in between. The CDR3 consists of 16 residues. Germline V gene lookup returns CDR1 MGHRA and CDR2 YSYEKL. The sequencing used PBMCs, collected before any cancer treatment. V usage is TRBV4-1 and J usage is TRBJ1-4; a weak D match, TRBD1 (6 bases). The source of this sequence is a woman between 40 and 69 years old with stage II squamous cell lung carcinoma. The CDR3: CASSQDGGATNEKLFF. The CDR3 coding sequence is TGCGCCAGCAGCCAAGATGGGGGGGCGACTAATGAAAAACTGTTTTTT.